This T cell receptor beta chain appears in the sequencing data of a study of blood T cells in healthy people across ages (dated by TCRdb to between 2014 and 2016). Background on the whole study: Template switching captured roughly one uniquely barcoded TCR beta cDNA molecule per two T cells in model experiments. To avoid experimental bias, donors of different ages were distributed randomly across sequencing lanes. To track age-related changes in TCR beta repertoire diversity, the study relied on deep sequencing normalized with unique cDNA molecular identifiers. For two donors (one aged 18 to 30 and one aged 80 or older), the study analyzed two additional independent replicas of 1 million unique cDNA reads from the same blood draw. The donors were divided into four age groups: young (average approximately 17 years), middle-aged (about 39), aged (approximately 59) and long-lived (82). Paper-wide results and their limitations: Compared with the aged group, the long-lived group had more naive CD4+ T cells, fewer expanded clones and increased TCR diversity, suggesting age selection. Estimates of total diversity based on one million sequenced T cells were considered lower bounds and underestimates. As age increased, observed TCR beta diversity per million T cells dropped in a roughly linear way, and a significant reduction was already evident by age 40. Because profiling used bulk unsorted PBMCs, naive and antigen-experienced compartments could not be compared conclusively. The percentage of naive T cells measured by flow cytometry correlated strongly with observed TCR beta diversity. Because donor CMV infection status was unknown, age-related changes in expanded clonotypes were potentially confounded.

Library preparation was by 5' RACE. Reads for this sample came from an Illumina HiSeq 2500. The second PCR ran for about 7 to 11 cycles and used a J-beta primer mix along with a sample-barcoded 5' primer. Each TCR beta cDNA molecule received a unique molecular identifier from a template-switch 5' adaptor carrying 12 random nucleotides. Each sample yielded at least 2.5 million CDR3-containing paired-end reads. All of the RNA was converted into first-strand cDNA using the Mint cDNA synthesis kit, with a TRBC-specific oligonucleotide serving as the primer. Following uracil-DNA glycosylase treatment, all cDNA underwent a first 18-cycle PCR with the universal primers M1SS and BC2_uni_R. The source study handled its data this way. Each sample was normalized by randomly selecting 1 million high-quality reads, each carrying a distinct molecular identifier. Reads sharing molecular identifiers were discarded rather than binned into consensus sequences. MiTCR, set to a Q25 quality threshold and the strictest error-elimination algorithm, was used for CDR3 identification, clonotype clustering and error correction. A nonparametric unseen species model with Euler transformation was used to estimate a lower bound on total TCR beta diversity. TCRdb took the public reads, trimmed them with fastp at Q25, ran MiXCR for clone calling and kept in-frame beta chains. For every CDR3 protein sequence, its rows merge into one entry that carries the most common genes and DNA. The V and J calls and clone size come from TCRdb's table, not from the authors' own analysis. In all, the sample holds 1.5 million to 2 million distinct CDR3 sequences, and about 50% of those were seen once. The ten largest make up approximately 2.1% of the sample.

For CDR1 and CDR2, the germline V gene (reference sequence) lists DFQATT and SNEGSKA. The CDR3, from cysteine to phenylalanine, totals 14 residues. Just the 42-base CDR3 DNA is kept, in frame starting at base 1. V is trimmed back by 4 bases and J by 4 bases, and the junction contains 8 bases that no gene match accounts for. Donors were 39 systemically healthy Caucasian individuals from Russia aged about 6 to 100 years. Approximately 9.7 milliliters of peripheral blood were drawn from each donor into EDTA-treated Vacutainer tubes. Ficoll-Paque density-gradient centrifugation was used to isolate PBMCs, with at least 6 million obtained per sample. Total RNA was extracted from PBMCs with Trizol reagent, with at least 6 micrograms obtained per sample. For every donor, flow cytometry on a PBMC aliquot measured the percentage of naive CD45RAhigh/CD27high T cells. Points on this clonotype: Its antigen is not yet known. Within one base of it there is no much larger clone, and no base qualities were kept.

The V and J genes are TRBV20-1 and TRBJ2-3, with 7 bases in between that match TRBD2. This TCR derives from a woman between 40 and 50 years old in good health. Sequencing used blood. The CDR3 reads CSATGAGWADTQYF. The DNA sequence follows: TGCAGTGCTACGGGAGCGGGGTGGGCAGATACGCAGTATTTT.